The 28 T cell receptor beta chains reported below all come from one sample, sequenced in a study of blood T cell repertoires in COVID-19 (dated by TCRdb to the early 2020s). Libraries were built with the immunoSEQ multiplex PCR assay. TCRdb holds this immuneACCESS table with in-frame rearrangements only. Some clones are missing; in checked studies, unresolved V genes explain under half, and the rest has no known cause. The sample table records 190,000 or so clones; around four fifths of these occur just once. The top ten clones comprise roughly 0.91% of the sample. Sequencing used peripheral blood. The receptors were sampled from a man aged 60-69 years with COVID-19, enrolled during active disease.

The chain recombines TRBV28 with TRBJ1-1; D not resolved. Germline values: CDR1 MDHEN, CDR2 SYDVKM. V dropped 5 bases and J dropped 11 bases, with 12 bases sitting between them. The CDR3 extends over 11 amino acids. DNA of the CDR3: TGTGCCAGCAGTCCCCGGGAGAAGGCTTTCTTT. This gives the protein CASSPREKAFF.

Only a few counts were recorded for this clone. The chain combines TRBV2 with TRBJ2-2; D remains ambiguous. The germline V and J ends were trimmed by 6 bases and 4 bases, with 9 bases remaining between them. The CDR3 length is 13 residues. Germline-derived CDR1 and CDR2 are SNHLY and FYNNEI. The CDR3 is CASSAGSTGELFF. CDR3 DNA: TGTGCCAGCAGCGCAGGTTCCACCGGGGAGCTGTTTTTT.

This rearrangement joins TRBV24-1 to TRBJ2-7; 10 nucleotides line up with TRBD1. Germline CDR1 and CDR2: KGHDR and SFDVKD. The CDR3 runs 12 residues. The V and J ends lost 11 bases and 5 bases, in that order; junction bases with no gene match: 5. The DNA for the CDR3 is TGTGCCATCGCGGGACAGGGGAACGAGCAGTACTTC. The encoded protein is CAIAGQGNEQYF.

The chain employs TRBV27 and TRBJ1-1, with a weak D call TRBD1 (5 bases). The CDR3 sequence is 14 residues long. Per germline, CDR1 MNHEY and CDR2 SMNVEV (reference sequence). Trimming took 2 bases from V and 5 from J, leaving 12 bases between them. The CDR3 bases are TGTGCCAGCAGTTTAGGGGGAGGAGTAACTGAAGCTTTCTTT. Encoded protein: CASSLGGGVTEAFF.

This sequence joins TRBV11-3 and TRBJ2-7, with 9 bases matching TRBD1. Trimming removed 4 bases from V and 5 bases from J; junction bases left unmatched: 6. The CDR3 spans 14 residues. The germline V gene has CDR1 SGHNT and CDR2 YENEEA. CDR3 DNA: TGTGCCAGCAGCTCTCCGGGACAGGGTGACGAGCAGTACTTC. It yields the protein CASSSPGQGDEQYF.

CDR3 sequence reads: CASSLGDRGGLHF. CDR3 DNA sequence: TGCGCCAGCAGCCTAGGGGACAGGGGCGGACTCCACTTT. The chain joins TRBV4-1 to TRBJ1-6; TRBD1 matches at 10 bases. The CDR3 is 13 amino acids. CDR1 is MGHRA, CDR2 YSYEKL, per germline. Losses at the gene ends were 4 bases for V and 16 bases for J; bases not matched to a gene: 7.

CDR3 protein: CATPRGQPQHF. For the CDR3, the DNA is TGTGCCACTCCCCGGGGGCAGCCCCAGCATTTT. This chain uses TRBV7-3 with TRBJ1-5; weak D call: TRBD1 (5 bases). Germline-derived CDR1 and CDR2 are SGHTA and FQGTGA. The CDR3 is made up of 11 amino acids. V was clipped by 10 bases and J by 7 bases, with 11 bases between them. Full variable domain (missing parts from reference TRBV7-3 and TRBJ1-5): GAGVSQTPSNKVTEKGKYVELRCDPISGHTALYWYRQSLGQGPEFLIYFQGTGAADDSGLPNDRFFAVRPEGSVSTLKIQRTERGDSAVYLCATPRGQPQHFGDGTRLSIL.

J is TRBJ1-2 and V is TRBV29-1; D remains ambiguous. In germline, CDR1 is SQVTM, CDR2 ANQGSEA. This CDR3 is built from 12 residues. The V and J ends lost 7 bases and 1 base respectively, with 10 bases between them. The CDR3 protein is CSGLRINYGYTF. CDR3 nucleotides: TGCAGCGGACTACGGATTAACTATGGCTACACCTTC. The entire variable domain, with the rest obtained from reference TRBV29-1 and TRBJ1-2, is as follows: SAVISQKPSRDICQRGTSLTIQCQVDSQVTMMFWYRQQPGQSLTLIATANQGSEATYESGFVIDKFPISRPNLTFSTLTVSNMSPEDSSIYLCSGLRINYGYTFGSGTRLTVV.

This clone was seen a single time. The V gene is TRBV14, the J gene TRBJ1-1; 7 nucleotides align to TRBD1. CDR3 size: 14 residues. The V and J ends lost 3 bases and 0 bases, in that order; junction bases with no gene match: 1. Looked up from germline, CDR1 is SGHDN and CDR2 is FVKESK. The chain's CDR3 is CASSQTGLNTEAFF. The DNA of the CDR3 is TGTGCCAGCAGCCAGACAGGGCTGAACACTGAAGCTTTCTTT.

For the CDR3, the DNA is TGTGCCAGTACCCCAGGGTTAGCAAGCGGAAACACCATATATTTT. Protein sequence: CASTPGLASGNTIYF. The V gene is TRBV19, the J gene TRBJ1-3; D is perhaps TRBD1 (5 bases). Trimming took off 7 bases at V and 4 bases at J, with 17 bases between the two ends. Germline-derived CDR1 and CDR2 are LNHDA and SQIVND (reference sequence). This CDR3 is built from 15 residues.

This clone was seen a single time. The rearrangement uses TRBV2 and TRBJ1-5, with 7 bases identical to TRBD1. Trimming removed 9 bases from V and 6 bases from J; junction bases left unmatched: 11. CDR3 length: 14 residues. Germline V gene sequence: CDR1 SNHLY, CDR2 FYNNEI. The CDR3 region has the DNA TGTGCCAGTAAACAGGGGTTGGTCGGTCAGCCCCAGCATTTT. Protein: CASKQGLVGQPQHF.

V and J are TRBV27 and TRBJ1-5, with TRBD1 identical over 9 bases. Trimming at V came to 4 bases and at J to 1 base, leaving 2 bases not matched to a gene. Germline CDR1 MNHEY, CDR2 SMNVEV (reference sequence). The CDR3 has 15 residues. Written as DNA, the CDR3 is TGTGCCAGCAGTTCAGGGACAGGGAGCAATCAGCCCCAGCATTTT. It specifies CASSSGTGSNQPQHF.

The CDR3 loop reads CATSPRDRGRVGGYTF. As DNA, the CDR3 is TGTGCCACCAGCCCCCGGGACAGGGGGCGCGTGGGGGGCTACACCTTC. The chain has TRBV15 and TRBJ1-2, with 12 bases lining up with TRBD1. Germline V CDR1 and CDR2: LNHNV, YYDKDF (reference sequence). V was pared by 5 bases and J by 8 bases, with 12 bases of the junction left unmatched. The CDR3 loop spans 16 amino acids.

This clone was counted ten times or more. V usage is TRBV29-1 and J usage is TRBJ1-3; tentatively, D is TRBD1 (6 bases). The CDR3 totals 12 residues. Trimming left V 8 bases short and J 1 base short, with 9 bases between. CDR1 and CDR2 from the germline V gene are SQVTM and ANQGSEA. CDR3 sequence reads: CSSRGSGNTIYF. CDR3 nucleotide sequence: TGCAGCTCCAGGGGTTCTGGAAACACCATATATTTT.

This clone has a single count. The CDR3 reads CASSYLHPGGGLAFF. CDR3 DNA sequence: TGTGCCAGCAGCTACTTGCATCCAGGGGGCGGGTTGGCTTTCTTT. This rearrangement joins TRBV7-9 to TRBJ1-1; 8 bases match TRBD1. There are 15 residues in the CDR3. Germline V gives CDR1 SEHNR, CDR2 FQNEAQ (reference sequence). V lost 4 bases to trimming and J lost 11 bases; unmatched junction nucleotides: 15.

The chain couples TRBV12-3 or TRBV12-4 to TRBJ1-2; D unclear. This CDR3 has 12 amino acids. The V end was cut by 4 bases, the J end by 8 bases, with 11 bases between. For the CDR3, the DNA is TGTGCCAGCAGTTCCAGACACGGCGGCTACACCTTC. It yields the protein CASSSRHGGYTF.

This chain uses TRBV18 with TRBJ1-3; 9 bases are a match to TRBD1. CDR1 is KGHSH and CDR2 is LQKENI in the germline V gene. V gave up 4 bases and J gave up 1 base; unmatched junction bases: 8. The CDR3 length is 17 residues. The CDR3 protein is CASSLVPGQGSGNTIYF. The DNA for the CDR3 is TGTGCCAGCTCACTCGTCCCGGGACAGGGATCTGGAAACACCATATATTTT.

The J gene is TRBJ2-7, the V gene TRBV12-3 or TRBV12-4; 7 nucleotides agree with TRBD2. V was clipped by 5 bases and J by 2 bases; unmatched bases: 3. CDR3 size: 13 residues. This chain's CDR3 is CASSPGLPYEQYF. CDR3 in DNA: TGTGCCAGCAGTCCGGGACTACCCTACGAGCAGTACTTC.

The chain links TRBV5-6 to TRBJ2-4; 12 nucleotides agree with TRBD2. V was clipped by 1 base and J by 6 bases; unmatched bases: 2. CDR1 is SGHDT, CDR2 YYEEEE, per germline. The CDR3 loop spans 15 amino acids. CDR3 DNA sequence: TGTGCCAGCAGCTTGACTAGCGGGAGGAGAAACATTCAGTACTTC. The encoded protein is CASSLTSGRRNIQYF.

This clone was seen a few times. The rearrangement links TRBV5-8 to TRBJ2-1; 7 nucleotides match TRBD2. Per germline, CDR1 SGHTS and CDR2 YDEGEE. Trimming cost V 0 bases and J 0 bases; bases outside gene matches: 6. The CDR3 consists of 17 residues. The CDR3 loop is CASSLALAVDSYNEQFF. CDR3 nucleotide sequence: TGTGCCAGCAGCTTGGCGCTAGCGGTGGACTCCTACAATGAGCAGTTCTTC.

The V gene is TRBV18, the J gene TRBJ2-7, with 9 bases aligning to TRBD1. Germline assignment: CDR1 KGHSH and CDR2 LQKENI. V dropped 6 bases and J dropped 2; count of bases not matched to a gene: 11. CDR3 size: 16 residues. CDR3 coding DNA: TGTGCCAGCTCTCAATGGACAGGGGATATCCCCTACGAGCAGTACTTC. Translation: CASSQWTGDIPYEQYF.

The chain links TRBV10-3 to TRBJ2-1; 10 nucleotides agree with TRBD1. Looked up from germline, CDR1 is ENHRY and CDR2 is SYGVKD. This CDR3 is 16 amino acids long. After removal of 3 bases from V and 7 bases from J, the junction contained 9 bases not matched to a gene. The CDR3 region has the DNA TGTGCCATCAGTGATCCAGACAGGGGGCGGCGGAATGAGCAGTTCTTC. Translation: CAISDPDRGRRNEQFF.

The chain recombines TRBV9 with TRBJ1-2, with 7 bases identical to TRBD1. The CDR3 is 14 residues long. V gave up 4 bases and J gave up 4 bases; unmatched junction bases: 7. From germline, CDR1 is SGDLS and CDR2 YYNGEE. Here the CDR3 reads CASSSQGSAYGYTF. The CDR3 DNA follows: TGTGCCAGCAGCTCACAGGGGTCCGCCTATGGCTACACCTTC.

The chain is built from TRBV6-5 and TRBJ1-2; D is unclear. Germline CDR1 and CDR2: MNHEY and SVGAGI. The CDR3 is 12 amino acids. Trimming removed 5 bases from V and 8 bases from J, with 12 bases in between. The CDR3 here is CASSTAGEGYTF. The CDR3 bases are TGTGCCAGCAGTACGGCCGGGGAAGGCTACACCTTC.

J is TRBJ2-2 and V is TRBV27, with D unresolved. V lost 5 bases and J 5 bases, leaving 18 bases between the germline ends. Per germline, CDR1 MNHEY and CDR2 SMNVEV (reference sequence). CDR3 length equals 16 residues. The CDR3 region has the DNA TGTGCCAGCAGTGAATCGAGCGAGAGTTCAACCGGGGAGCTGTTTTTT. This sequence encodes CASSESSESSTGELFF.

The rearrangement uses TRBV5-1 and TRBJ2-7, with TRBD2 as a possible D gene (6 bases). From germline, CDR1 is SGHRS and CDR2 YFSETQ. This CDR3 has 14 amino acids. V was trimmed by 4 bases and J by 5 bases, leaving 16 bases between them. In DNA form, the CDR3 reads TGCGCCAGCAGCCCGGAGGCGGGATTAAACGAGCAGTACTTC. It yields the protein CASSPEAGLNEQYF.

The rearrangement uses TRBV5-1 and TRBJ2-3; 11 nucleotides line up with TRBD2. Trimming at V came to 0 bases and at J to 3 bases, leaving 0 bases not matched to a gene. The CDR3 is made up of 15 amino acids. From germline, CDR1 is SGHRS and CDR2 YFSETQ. The CDR3 here is CASSLGLAGTDTQYF. CDR3 in DNA: TGCGCCAGCAGCTTGGGACTAGCGGGGACAGATACGCAGTATTTT.

The rearrangement uses TRBV25-1 and TRBJ1-2; D ambiguous. The CDR3 is 14 residues long. Trimming pared 4 bases from V and 1 base from J, leaving 10 bases between. The V gene's germline CDR1 is MGHDK and CDR2 SYGVNS. CDR3 DNA sequence: TGTGCCAGCAGTGCCAGGAACAATAACTATGGCTACACCTTC. Residues: CASSARNNNYGYTF.